This T cell receptor (beta chain) came from a study of blood T cell repertoires in COVID-19. Study context: Sites across the United States, Italy and Spain contributed samples from acute and convalescent COVID-19. T cells, B-cell-depleted T cells, or PBMCs provided the cDNA or gDNA that served as material.

As processed by the authors: For nucleated cells, counts were estimated from reference gene primer amplification. Clones were sequenced by immunoSEQ multiplex PCR, and TCRdb holds only the in-frame ones, with some missing. That table is the source of V, J and clone size, and D and trimming were worked out from the DNA. Among about 140,000 clones, around 89% were seen once, and the ten largest hold roughly 28%. The sequencing input was peripheral blood. This TCR was sampled from a human donor in a cohort sampled during active COVID-19.

The CDR3 DNA reads as TGTGCCAGCAGTTACTCGGGACAGGGGCTCGGCTACACCTTC. It is translated as CASSYSGQGLGYTF. The gene calls are TRBV6-5 and TRBJ1-2; 10 bases match TRBD1. The CDR3 spans 14 residues. Germline V gene sequence: CDR1 MNHEY, CDR2 SVGAGI. The J segment lost 8 bases and the V segment lost 0 bases, leaving 3 bases of the junction unmatched.